The clone carrying this T cell receptor beta chain was observed at least ten times. The antigen is not known. The read finishes 3 residues shy of the CDR3 end, and the germline J gene is used to complete it. Germline V lookup: CDR1 DFQATT, CDR2 SNEGSKA (reference sequence). The length of the CDR3 is 15 residues. Trimming stripped 5 bases from V and 4 bases from J, with 17 bases between. The sample belongs to a study of T cell clonality in common variable immunodeficiency. Sequenced by immunoSEQ multiplex PCR; TCRdb stores in-frame clones only, minus some. Listed for the sample are 25,000 to 30,000 clones, none seen a single time. Findings and limits, study-wide: Reportedly, TCR beta sequences from common variable immunodeficiency showed fewer deletions and N-nucleotide insertions.

This TCR was recovered from a human donor with common variable immunodeficiency. The chain employs TRBV20-1 and TRBJ2-2; TRBD2 is a possible D gene (5 bases). Material for sequencing was peripheral blood mononuclear cells. The part of the CDR3 DNA that was read is TGCAGTGCTGGCTACCCTGGACTTCTCACCGGGGAG. Translation: CSAGYPGLLTGE. The full CDR3 protein reads CSAGYPGLLTGELFF.